This T cell receptor (beta chain) was obtained from a study of beta chain features in type 1 diabetes. General study points: The similarity of naive, central memory and Treg TCRB repertoires appeared greater among patients than among healthy donors. Equally in patients and controls, PCR might preferentially amplify shorter templates.

This clone has a handful of counts. Its antigen is still unknown. The V gene's germline CDR1 is LNHNV and CDR2 YYDKDF (reference sequence). The CDR3 totals 16 residues. The ends were cut back, 3 bases at V and 0 bases at J, with 12 bases in the middle. Expressed TCRB transcripts were sequenced because the isolated RNA had all been reverse transcribed beforehand. Naive, central memory and regulatory T cell samples yielded around 3.3 million reads on average. Libraries were prepared by immunoSEQ multiplex PCR; TCRdb keeps only in-frame clonotypes and omits some of them. Of about 410,000 clones in the sample, more than 11% are singletons; the top ten hold approximately 0.035%.

Input material: naive CD4+ T cells from blood. The sequence derives from a man aged 30 to 45 in good health. The rearrangement links TRBV15 to TRBJ2-4, with D hard to call. The CDR3 sequence is CATSRTAELAKNIQYF. The CDR3 DNA reads as TGTGCCACCAGCAGGACTGCTGAGCTAGCCAAAAACATTCAGTACTTC.